This entry is about one T cell receptor (beta chain). Its target is unknown. With 60 Vbeta and 13 Jbeta primers, the PCR was carried out. Here immunoSEQ multiplex PCR was the method, and the copy in TCRdb shows in-frame clones only, minus some. The data show 150,000 to 200,000 clones, 80% to 90% seen once. This sample is part of a study of cytomegalovirus exposure and HLA in healthy donors. Points from the study as a whole: Cytomegalovirus-associated TCR beta chains were listed, numbering around 150. The authors later found most CMV-associated TCR beta chains appeared HLA-restricted.

Material for sequencing was PBMCs. This TCR was recovered from a man aged 30 to 39 in good health and CMV-seropositive.

The CDR3 DNA sequence: TGTGCCAGCAGGTTCGGGACAGGGGATGTCTATGGCTACACCTTC. It specifies CASRFGTGDVYGYTF. This rearrangement joins TRBV7-9 to TRBJ1-2, with 10 bases aligning to TRBD1. Trimming took 6 bases from V and 4 from J; bases not matched to a gene: 8. This CDR3 spans 15 amino acids. From germline, CDR1 is SEHNR and CDR2 FQNEAQ (reference sequence).